This passage covers 5 T cell receptor beta chains from one sample sequenced in a study of T-cell reconstitution after alpha-beta-depleted transplantation in children. TCRbeta library construction was performed incorporating unique molecular identifiers. TCRdb re-analysed the PCR reads in MiXCR, keeping a single row per CDR3 protein. The table records around 580,000 distinct CDR3 sequences, about a quarter of them present only once. The starting material was PBMCs, obtained before TCRalphabeta/CD19-depleted stem cell transplant. Receptors originate from a boy in the first two years of life with Wiskott-Aldrich syndrome, due to receive a stem cell transplant.

This clonotype has a handful of counts. V usage is TRBV7-9 and J usage is TRBJ2-2; TRBD1 or TRBD2 may be the D gene (7 bases each). The CDR3 is made up of 17 amino acids. Germline CDR1 reads SEHNR; CDR2 reads FQNEAQ (reference sequence). Trimming took 5 bases from V and 1 from J, leaving 17 bases between them. The CDR3 region has the DNA TGTGCCAGCAGCCCCGTCAGGGGGGGTAAGAACACCGGGGAGCTGTTTTTT. Its translation: CASSPVRGGKNTGELFF.

The table lists this clonotype with a few counts. This chain joins TRBV12-3 or TRBV12-4 and TRBJ2-1; D unclear. V was shortened by 6 bases and J by 6 bases, with 12 bases between the two germline ends. This CDR3 spans 13 amino acids. Here the CDR3 reads CASRKGPSNEQFF. The CDR3 DNA is TGTGCCAGCAGGAAAGGACCTAGCAATGAGCAGTTCTTC.

V gene TRBV7-9 combines with J gene TRBJ2-1; 9 bases are shared with TRBD1. The ends lost 10 bases at V and 3 bases at J; junction bases unmatched: 4. CDR1 and CDR2 from the germline V gene are SEHNR and FQNEAQ (reference sequence). This CDR3 spans 13 amino acids. This chain's CDR3 is CATPGQGYNEQFF. DNA of the CDR3: TGTGCCACCCCGGGACAGGGCTACAATGAGCAGTTCTTC.

The chain has TRBV20-1 and TRBJ2-1; the D is unclear. CDR3 length equals 11 residues. V was trimmed by 2 bases and J by 7 bases, leaving 6 bases between them. The V gene's germline CDR1 is DFQATT and CDR2 SNEGSKA (reference sequence). The CDR3 nucleotides are TGCAGTGCTAGATCCGGGAATGAGCAGTTCTTC. Amino acids: CSARSGNEQFF.

This clonotype occurred a few times. The rearrangement links TRBV5-1 to TRBJ2-5; 10 bases match TRBD2. Germline V gives CDR1 SGHRS, CDR2 YFSETQ. J was trimmed by 3 bases and V by 4 bases; bases with no gene match: 6. This CDR3 has 15 residues. The CDR3, as DNA: TGCGCCAGCAGCGGAGGACTAGCGGTTAAAGAGACCCAGTACTTC. Protein: CASSGGLAVKETQYF.